A selection of T cell receptor beta chains follows, all from one sample in a study of blood T cell repertoires in COVID-19. Assay: immunoSEQ multiplex PCR; the TCRdb copy retains only in-frame clones and omits some. The profile shows under 200,000 clones, around 83% of them singletons. The sequencing sample was made of peripheral blood. These receptors all stem from a woman aged 50 to 60 with COVID-19, enrolled during active disease. Each CDR3 is given with its conserved first and last residue. The D gene is left open where the match is weak. Clone size is given for some rows only: seen once, a few or many times, or a class if the clone is expanded.

>TRBD1|TRBV11-3|TRBJ2-2|NA
TGTGCCAGCAGCGTAGGGACAGTGAACACCGGGGAGCTGTTTTTT
CASSVGTVNTGELFF
>NA|TRBV7-9|TRBJ1-5|NA
TGTGCCAGCAGCTTAGTAGCAGGGGATGATCCCCAGCATTTT
CASSLVAGDDPQHF
>TRBD1|TRBV25-1|TRBJ2-1|NA
TGTGCCAGCAGTGGGACAGGGTCCTTCTACAATGAGCAGTTCTTC
CASSGTGSFYNEQFF
>NA|TRBV14|TRBJ1-1|NA
TGTGCCAGCAGCCAAGAGGGAGGGAACACTGAAGCTTTCTTT
CASSQEGGNTEAFF
>TRBD2|TRBV7-3|TRBJ2-5|NA
TGTGCCAGCAGCCCGACCCCAGCGGGGGGGCGGGAGACCCAGTACTTC
CASSPTPAGGRETQYF
>TRBD1|TRBV6-5|TRBJ1-5|NA
TGTGCCAGCAGACAGGGGAATGGGAATCAGCCCCAGCATTTT
CASRQGNGNQPQHF
>NA|TRBV27|TRBJ2-7|NA
TGTGCCAGCAGTCATGGGGGCAGGACCTACGAGCAGTACTTC
CASSHGGRTYEQYF
>NA|TRBV11-2|TRBJ1-2|NA
TGTGCCAGCAGCTTAGAACAGTACTATGGCTACACCTTC
CASSLEQYYGYTF
>NA|TRBV11-2|TRBJ1-4|NA
TGTGCCAGCAGCTTAGGAGCGGGGGATACTAGTGAAAAACTGTTTTTT
CASSLGAGDTSEKLFF
>NA|TRBV4-3|TRBJ2-7|NA
TGCGCCAGCAGCCACCCCAACAGCGAGCAGTACTTC
CASSHPNSEQYF
>TRBD1|TRBV5-1|TRBJ2-2|NA
TGCGCCAGCAGCAGACAGGGGGACACCGGGGAGCTGTTTTTT
CASSRQGDTGELFF
>NA|TRBV24-1|TRBJ1-1|NA
TGTGCCACCAGTGATTCCGCGGTTGGTGAAGCTTTCTTT
CATSDSAVGEAFF
>TRBD2|TRBV7-2|TRBJ2-7|NA
TGTGCCAGCAGCTTAGTATGGGGGGGCGAGCAGTACTTC
CASSLVWGGEQYF
>NA|TRBV3-1/TRBV3-2|TRBJ2-5|NA
TGTGCCAGCAGCCCCCGGGGGTTCTGGGAAGAGACCCAGTACTTC
CASSPRGFWEETQYF
>NA|TRBV7-2|TRBJ1-1|once
TGTGCCAGCAGCTCGAGGGTGAACACTGAAGCTTTCTTT
CASSSRVNTEAFF
>TRBD1|TRBV5-6|TRBJ2-7|NA
TGTGCCAGCAGCTTGTTATCAGTACAGGGGTACGAGCAGTACTTC
CASSLLSVQGYEQYF
>TRBD2|TRBV5-5|TRBJ2-1|NA
TGTGCCAGCATCCTAGGACTAGAGGGGTACAATGAGCAGTTCTTC
CASILGLEGYNEQFF
>NA|TRBV28|TRBJ1-2|NA
TGTGCCAGCAGTACCCGAGGGCTACCAAACTATGGCTACACCTTC
CASSTRGLPNYGYTF
>NA|TRBV15|TRBJ1-2|NA
TGTGCCACCAGCGGTTCTGAGGTCTATGGCTACACCTTC
CATSGSEVYGYTF
>NA|TRBV7-3|TRBJ2-7|NA
TGTGCCAGCAGCAAAGGAGTAGACGCCGCCTACGAGCAGTACTTC
CASSKGVDAAYEQYF
>NA|TRBV6-5|TRBJ2-2|NA
TGTGCCAGCAGTTTTCAACAGGGGGGGGCCGGGGAGCTGTTTTTT
CASSFQQGGAGELFF
>NA|TRBV7-6|TRBJ1-1|NA
TGTGCCAGCAGCCAACAGGAGGGGAGGAACACTGAAGCTTTCTTT
CASSQQEGRNTEAFF
>NA|TRBV7-9|TRBJ1-6|few
TGTGCCAGCAGCCTTGACAGGCCCTCTTCACCCCTCCACTTT
CASSLDRPSSPLHF
>NA|TRBV6-6|TRBJ2-1|NA
TGTGCCAGCAGTGACTCGGGACAATTATACAATGAGCAGTTCTTC
CASSDSGQLYNEQFF
>TRBD1|TRBV19|TRBJ2-7|NA
TGTGCCAGTAGTATTGCCCTGACAGGGACGTACGAGCAGTACTTC
CASSIALTGTYEQYF
>NA|TRBV19|TRBJ1-5|NA
TGTGCCAGTAGTATTGGAGGGTATAGCAATCAGCCCCAGCATTTT
CASSIGGYSNQPQHF
>NA|TRBV5-1|TRBJ1-5|NA
TGCGCCAGCAGCCCCACGGGCAATCAGCCCCAGCATTTT
CASSPTGNQPQHF
>NA|TRBV3-1/TRBV3-2|TRBJ1-1|NA
TGTGCCAGCAGCCCCCTCGTCGAAAAGGGGTGGTCTGAAGCTTTCTTT
CASSPLVEKGWSEAFF
>NA|TRBV5-5|TRBJ2-7|once
TGTGCCAGCAGCGTCTTAGCTGACTACGAGCAGTACTTC
CASSVLADYEQYF
>TRBD1|TRBV30|TRBJ1-4|NA
TGTGCCTTTACAGGGGCCCCAACTAATGAAAAACTGTTTTTT
CAFTGAPTNEKLFF
>TRBD2|TRBV5-1|TRBJ2-3|NA
TGCGCCAGCAGCGCGGTGACTAGCGGGGGGGCAGATACGCAGTATTTT
CASSAVTSGGADTQYF
>NA|TRBV4-3|TRBJ1-5|NA
TGCGCCAGCAGCCAAGATCTGGCGGGGCTTCAGCCCCAGCATTTT
CASSQDLAGLQPQHF